These T cell receptor beta chains were read from a single sample in a study of T cells after yellow fever vaccination. TCRdb fed the 5' RACE reads into MiXCR, producing one record per CDR3 protein. The data contain some 250,000 distinct CDR3 sequences, 6.9% of them singletons. The source was CD4+ T cells sorted from PBMCs, collected 15 days after the yellow fever booster vaccination. These receptors were collected from a man aged 25 to 40 who received the YFV17D yellow fever vaccine. Both conserved end residues are part of each CDR3. The D gene is left open where the match is weak. Clone size is not always given. Where it is, it says once, few, many or a class for expanded clones.

d_call: -; j_call: TRBJ2-1; clone_size: few; cdr3_length: 13; v_call: TRBV24-1; cdr3_aa: CATSDQLANEQFF; cdr3_nt: TGTGCCACCAGTGACCAGTTGGCCAATGAGCAGTTCTTC
d_call: -; j_call: TRBJ2-5; clone_size: -; cdr3_length: 16; v_call: TRBV2; cdr3_aa: CASRGKAAGGGETQYF; cdr3_nt: TGTGCCAGCAGGGGCAAAGCGGCCGGTGGGGGGGAGACCCAGTACTTC
d_call: -; j_call: TRBJ1-5; clone_size: many; cdr3_length: 14; v_call: TRBV20-1; cdr3_aa: CSARDAGGGQPQHF; cdr3_nt: TGCAGTGCTAGAGATGCTGGGGGCGGTCAGCCCCAGCATTTT
d_call: -; j_call: TRBJ1-1; clone_size: few; cdr3_length: 12; v_call: TRBV30; cdr3_aa: CAWSAGNTEAFF; cdr3_nt: TGTGCCTGGAGCGCCGGGAACACTGAAGCTTTCTTT
d_call: -; j_call: TRBJ2-3; clone_size: many; cdr3_length: 15; v_call: TRBV7-2; cdr3_aa: CASSLERPSTDTQYF; cdr3_nt: TGTGCCAGCAGCTTAGAGCGGCCTAGCACAGATACGCAGTATTTT
d_call: -; j_call: TRBJ1-3; clone_size: -; cdr3_length: 16; v_call: TRBV20-1; cdr3_aa: CSARDWGGPLEGTIYF; cdr3_nt: TGCAGTGCTAGAGATTGGGGAGGACCTTTGGAGGGGACCATATATTTT
d_call: -; j_call: TRBJ2-1; clone_size: many; cdr3_length: 11; v_call: TRBV14; cdr3_aa: CASSQGSEQFF; cdr3_nt: TGTGCCAGCAGCCAAGGATCTGAGCAGTTCTTC
d_call: TRBD1; j_call: TRBJ2-7; clone_size: many; cdr3_length: 12; v_call: TRBV20-1; cdr3_aa: CSATTGTYEQYF; cdr3_nt: TGCAGTGCAACGACAGGGACCTACGAGCAGTACTTC
d_call: -; j_call: TRBJ2-7; clone_size: few; cdr3_length: 16; v_call: TRBV12-3/TRBV12-4; cdr3_aa: CASSRGAGTLIYEQYF; cdr3_nt: TGTGCCAGCAGCCGAGGTGCCGGGACACTCATTTACGAGCAGTACTTC
d_call: TRBD2; j_call: TRBJ2-1; clone_size: -; cdr3_length: 18; v_call: TRBV20-1; cdr3_aa: CSARGTSGIGVYYNEQFF; cdr3_nt: TGCAGTGCTAGAGGGACTAGCGGGATTGGAGTCTACTACAATGAGCAGTTCTTC
d_call: TRBD2; j_call: TRBJ2-3; clone_size: -; cdr3_length: 17; v_call: TRBV28; cdr3_aa: CASSPHLTSVVPDTQYF; cdr3_nt: TGTGCCAGCAGTCCCCACCTGACTAGCGTCGTTCCAGATACGCAGTATTTT
d_call: -; j_call: TRBJ1-5; clone_size: -; cdr3_length: 13; v_call: TRBV29-1; cdr3_aa: CSVGTESNQPQHF; cdr3_nt: TGCAGCGTTGGGACAGAAAGCAATCAGCCCCAGCATTTT
d_call: TRBD2; j_call: TRBJ2-7; clone_size: -; cdr3_length: 14; v_call: TRBV20-1; cdr3_aa: CSAPPPSGRREQYF; cdr3_nt: TGCAGTGCTCCCCCCCCTAGCGGGAGACGGGAGCAGTACTTC
d_call: TRBD1; j_call: TRBJ1-2; clone_size: few; cdr3_length: 14; v_call: TRBV15; cdr3_aa: CATSRDTTGDGYTF; cdr3_nt: TGTGCCACCAGCAGAGATACAACAGGGGATGGCTACACCTTC
d_call: -; j_call: TRBJ2-2; clone_size: -; cdr3_length: 14; v_call: TRBV4-3; cdr3_aa: CASSQDRGYRELFF; cdr3_nt: TGCGCCAGCAGCCAAGACAGGGGTTACAGGGAGCTGTTTTTT
d_call: -; j_call: TRBJ2-7; clone_size: many; cdr3_length: 15; v_call: TRBV6-5; cdr3_aa: CASSYAPRSSYEQYF; cdr3_nt: TGTGCCAGCAGTTACGCACCCAGGAGCTCCTACGAGCAGTACTTC
d_call: -; j_call: TRBJ1-4; clone_size: many; cdr3_length: 12; v_call: TRBV3-1; cdr3_aa: CASSQELSKLFF; cdr3_nt: TGTGCCAGCAGCCAAGAGTTGTCTAAACTGTTTTTT
d_call: -; j_call: TRBJ2-5; clone_size: few; cdr3_length: 12; v_call: TRBV29-1; cdr3_aa: CSVETESETQYF; cdr3_nt: TGCAGCGTAGAGACGGAGAGCGAGACCCAGTACTTC
d_call: TRBD2; j_call: TRBJ2-1; clone_size: few; cdr3_length: 12; v_call: TRBV20-1; cdr3_aa: CSARDRLAEQFF; cdr3_nt: TGCAGTGCTAGAGATCGACTAGCGGAGCAGTTCTTC
d_call: -; j_call: TRBJ2-5; clone_size: -; cdr3_length: 14; v_call: TRBV25-1; cdr3_aa: CASSDRASQETQYF; cdr3_nt: TGTGCCAGCAGTGATAGGGCGTCGCAAGAGACCCAGTACTTC
d_call: -; j_call: TRBJ1-3; clone_size: -; cdr3_length: 12; v_call: TRBV6-5; cdr3_aa: CASRAPPHTIYF; cdr3_nt: TGTGCCAGCAGGGCTCCCCCTCACACCATATATTTT
d_call: TRBD2; j_call: TRBJ2-5; clone_size: -; cdr3_length: 17; v_call: TRBV20-1; cdr3_aa: CSAIPGGGPWYQETQYF; cdr3_nt: TGCAGTGCTATCCCGGGGGGAGGGCCTTGGTACCAAGAGACCCAGTACTTC
d_call: TRBD2; j_call: TRBJ2-7; clone_size: -; cdr3_length: 14; v_call: TRBV24-1; cdr3_aa: CATRRLAGALEQCF; cdr3_nt: TGTGCCACCAGGCGACTAGCGGGAGCCCTCGAGCAGTGCTTC
d_call: -; j_call: TRBJ1-1; clone_size: -; cdr3_length: 14; v_call: TRBV6-2/TRBV6-3; cdr3_aa: CASSYREPMGEAFF; cdr3_nt: TGTGCCAGCAGTTACCGGGAACCGATGGGTGAAGCTTTCTTT
d_call: -; j_call: TRBJ2-3; clone_size: -; cdr3_length: 18; v_call: TRBV20-1; cdr3_aa: CSAREIGRRTSSTDTQYF; cdr3_nt: TGCAGTGCTAGAGAGATAGGCAGAAGAACTTCTAGCACAGATACGCAGTATTTT
d_call: TRBD2; j_call: TRBJ2-5; clone_size: -; cdr3_length: 16; v_call: TRBV4-1; cdr3_aa: CASSQGGRAYQETQYF; cdr3_nt: TGCGCCAGCAGCCAAGGCGGGAGGGCCTACCAAGAGACCCAGTACTTC
d_call: -; j_call: TRBJ1-4; clone_size: -; cdr3_length: 15; v_call: TRBV5-3; cdr3_aa: CARSLRGTFLEKLFF; cdr3_nt: TGTGCCAGAAGCCTACGGGGCACATTTCTCGAAAAACTGTTTTTT
d_call: TRBD2; j_call: TRBJ2-5; clone_size: many; cdr3_length: 14; v_call: TRBV19; cdr3_aa: CASSGLAGQETQYF; cdr3_nt: TGTGCCAGTTCTGGACTAGCGGGACAAGAGACCCAGTACTTC
d_call: -; j_call: TRBJ2-1; clone_size: -; cdr3_length: 13; v_call: TRBV5-1; cdr3_aa: CASSLARHNEQFF; cdr3_nt: TGCGCCAGCAGCTTGGCCCGGCACAATGAGCAGTTCTTC
d_call: -; j_call: TRBJ2-7; clone_size: -; cdr3_length: 16; v_call: TRBV10-2; cdr3_aa: CASTPRGASGRYEQYF; cdr3_nt: TGCGCCAGCACCCCCAGGGGAGCGTCAGGCCGCTACGAGCAGTACTTC
d_call: -; j_call: TRBJ2-2; clone_size: -; cdr3_length: 12; v_call: TRBV29-1; cdr3_aa: CSAGGNFGELFF; cdr3_nt: TGCAGCGCCGGCGGCAATTTCGGGGAGCTGTTTTTT
d_call: -; j_call: TRBJ2-2; clone_size: few; cdr3_length: 16; v_call: TRBV7-7; cdr3_aa: CASSFSRTANTGELFF; cdr3_nt: TGTGCCAGCAGCTTTTCAAGGACAGCGAACACCGGGGAGCTGTTTTTT
d_call: -; j_call: TRBJ2-2; clone_size: -; cdr3_length: 13; v_call: TRBV20-1; cdr3_aa: CSARDTITGELFF; cdr3_nt: TGCAGCGCCCGGGACACAATCACCGGGGAGCTGTTTTTT
d_call: TRBD2; j_call: TRBJ2-1; clone_size: many; cdr3_length: 15; v_call: TRBV7-2; cdr3_aa: CASSHGTSSYNEQFF; cdr3_nt: TGTGCCAGCAGCCACGGGACTAGCAGCTACAATGAGCAGTTCTTC
d_call: TRBD1; j_call: TRBJ2-5; clone_size: -; cdr3_length: 15; v_call: TRBV5-1; cdr3_aa: CASSSSPTGKETQYF; cdr3_nt: TGCGCCAGCAGCTCCTCTCCGACAGGGAAGGAGACCCAGTACTTC
d_call: -; j_call: TRBJ2-5; clone_size: -; cdr3_length: 13; v_call: TRBV12-3/TRBV12-4; cdr3_aa: CASRVTDQETQYF; cdr3_nt: TGTGCCAGCAGGGTGACAGACCAAGAGACCCAGTACTTC
d_call: -; j_call: TRBJ2-5; clone_size: many; cdr3_length: 12; v_call: TRBV20-1; cdr3_aa: CSARQPTETQYF; cdr3_nt: TGCAGTGCTAGACAACCTACAGAGACCCAGTACTTC